A single sample gave rise to the 26 T cell receptor beta chains below, sequenced in a study of blood T cell repertoires in COVID-19 (dated by TCRdb to 2018 to 2020). Libraries were built with the immunoSEQ multiplex PCR assay. Entries here come from immuneACCESS through TCRdb and include only in-frame sequences with V and J called. Some clones fail to appear in such tables; in the studies checked, an unresolved V gene covers under half of the shortfall, and the cause of the remainder is unknown. This sample comprises about 270,000 clones, about 81% of them detected only once. The ten largest make up over 1.3% of the sample. Sample: peripheral blood. These receptors all come from a human donor with COVID-19, enrolled during active disease. The donor label of this sample is uncertain.

The V call is TRBV27, the J call TRBJ2-7; perhaps TRBD1 as D (6 bases). The length of the CDR3 is 15 residues. From germline, CDR1 is MNHEY and CDR2 SMNVEV (reference sequence). Trimming took off 5 bases at V and 2 bases at J, with 16 bases between the two ends. The chain's CDR3 is CASSAKPDRTYEQYF. For the CDR3, the DNA is TGTGCCAGCAGTGCTAAACCGGACAGAACCTACGAGCAGTACTTC.

The chain couples TRBV7-9 to TRBJ1-2; 8 positions match TRBD1. V gave up 5 bases and J gave up 4 bases; unmatched junction bases: 6. Germline-derived CDR1 and CDR2 are SEHNR and FQNEAQ (reference sequence). The CDR3 loop spans 14 amino acids. CDR3 bases: TGTGCCAGCAGCCCACCGGGACAGGTCTATGGCTACACCTTC. Protein sequence: CASSPPGQVYGYTF.

The CDR3 protein is CASSLRGSPKRNTEAFF. In DNA form, the CDR3 reads TGTGCCAGCAGTTTACGGGGGAGTCCAAAAAGGAACACTGAAGCTTTCTTT. The rearrangement links TRBV27 to TRBJ1-1; perhaps TRBD1 as D (5 bases). The CDR3 length is 17 residues. Germline V gene sequence: CDR1 MNHEY, CDR2 SMNVEV (reference sequence). V lost 2 bases and J 1 base, leaving 17 bases between the germline ends.

This sequence joins TRBV30 and TRBJ1-1, with TRBD1 identical over 8 bases. The CDR3 covers 16 residues. Germline V gene lookup returns CDR1 GTSNPN and CDR2 SVGIG (reference sequence). The V and J ends lost 4 bases and 1 base, in that order; junction bases with no gene match: 11. This CDR3 is CAWTFDRGRGNTEAFF. The CDR3 DNA reads TGTGCCTGGACCTTCGACAGGGGCAGGGGGAACACTGAAGCTTTCTTT. Based on the CDR3 plus reference TRBV30 and TRBJ1-1, the full variable domain is SQTIHQWPATLVQPVGSPLSLECTVEGTSNPNLYWYRQAAGRGLQLLFYSVGIGQISSEVPQNLSASRPQDRQFILSSKKLLLSDSGFYLCAWTFDRGRGNTEAFFGQGTRLTVV.

V gene TRBV30 combines with J gene TRBJ2-1; a possible D gene is TRBD1 (6 bases). This CDR3 region has 11 residues. Germline V gene data show CDR1 as GTSNPN and CDR2 as SVGIG (reference sequence). Deletions cut 0 bases from V and 9 bases from J, with 6 bases between. For the CDR3, the DNA is TGTGCCTGGAGTGTAGGGGGTGAGCAGTTCTTC. It is translated as CAWSVGGEQFF.

The chain combines TRBV3-1 (or the pseudogene TRBV3-2) with TRBJ2-7; the match to TRBD2 covers 13 bases. Per the germline V gene, CDR1 is LGHDT and CDR2 is YNNKEL (reference sequence). With 3 bases clipped from V and 4 bases from J, the junction kept 0 bases outside the gene matches. This CDR3 has 14 amino acids. The CDR3 coding sequence is TGTGCCAGCAGCCAGACTAGCGGGAGGTACGAGCAGTACTTC. Its translation: CASSQTSGRYEQYF.

The chain couples TRBV20-1 to TRBJ2-1; D not resolved. V was shortened by 3 bases and J by 9 bases, with 9 bases between the two germline ends. From germline, CDR1 is DFQATT and CDR2 SNEGSKA (reference sequence). The CDR3 covers 11 residues. The CDR3 reads CSASLQSEQFF. The CDR3 coding sequence is TGCAGTGCTAGTCTCCAGTCTGAGCAGTTCTTC.

This rearrangement joins TRBV19 to TRBJ2-7; D might be TRBD2 (6 bases). The V end lost 6 bases, the J end lost 7 bases, and 22 bases lay between the germline ends. Germline values: CDR1 LNHDA, CDR2 SQIVND (reference sequence). The CDR3 runs to 15 residues. The CDR3 nucleotides are TGTGCCAGTAGCCTAATAGCGGAGGAGGCTGGGGAGCAGTACTTC. Translation gives CASSLIAEEAGEQYF.

J is TRBJ1-5 and V is TRBV7-9; 7 bases agree with TRBD1. The CDR3 is 15 amino acids. Germline V CDR1 and CDR2: SEHNR, FQNEAQ (reference sequence). V dropped 5 bases and J dropped 5; count of bases not matched to a gene: 9. CDR3 bases: TGTGCCAGCAGCGGGACAGCGCCCGGGGATCAGCCCCAGCATTTT. Protein product: CASSGTAPGDQPQHF. Supplemented by reference TRBV7-9 and TRBJ1-5, the full variable domain reads DTGVSQNPRHKITKRGQNVTFRCDPISEHNRLYWYRQTLGQGPEFLTYFQNEAQLEKSRLLSDRFSAERPKGSFSTLEIQRTEQGDSAMYLCASSGTAPGDQPQHFGDGTRLSIL.

V is TRBV19 and J is TRBJ2-7; D might be TRBD2 (6 bases). Germline V gene data show CDR1 as LNHDA and CDR2 as SQIVND (reference sequence). This CDR3 contains 15 residues. V gave up 5 bases and J gave up 7 bases, with 21 bases separating them. This chain's CDR3 is CASSVGTQKTLEQYF. The CDR3 nucleotides are TGTGCCAGTAGTGTGGGGACTCAGAAGACTTTAGAGCAGTACTTC.

The chain has TRBV6-5 and TRBJ1-1, with 10 positions matching TRBD1. V shed 5 bases, J shed 8 bases, and the junction held 8 bases outside the gene matches. This CDR3 spans 14 amino acids. The V gene's germline CDR1 is MNHEY and CDR2 SVGAGI. The CDR3 DNA sequence: TGTGCCAGCAGTCCTCGGGACAGGGGAACCGAAGCTTTCTTT. As protein: CASSPRDRGTEAFF.

This clone was seen once. The chain uses TRBV7-2 and TRBJ1-2, with D maybe TRBD1 (5 bases). Between the trimmed V and J ends, which lost 0 bases and 8 bases, there was a span of 10 bases. This CDR3 comprises 13 residues. The germline gives CDR1 SGHTA, CDR2 FQGNSA. The CDR3 DNA follows: TGTGCCAGCAGCTTAGCGCTGGGGGGGGGCTACACCTTC. Translating it yields CASSLALGGGYTF.

The rearrangement uses TRBV19 and TRBJ2-1; a weak D match, TRBD1 (6 bases). Trimming stripped 7 bases from V and 7 bases from J, with 23 bases between. CDR1 and CDR2 from the germline V gene are LNHDA and SQIVND (reference sequence). This CDR3 has 16 amino acids. The CDR3 loop is CASTMGAGDFLNEQFF. The CDR3 nucleotides are TGTGCCAGTACCATGGGGGCAGGGGATTTTCTTAATGAGCAGTTCTTC.

The chain has TRBV6-2 or TRBV6-3 and TRBJ2-1, with 12 nucleotides matching TRBD2. From germline, CDR1 is MNHEY and CDR2 SVGEGT. The CDR3 is 16 residues long. The V gene end was trimmed by 0 bases and the J gene end by 5 bases; junction bases not matched to a gene: 2. CDR3 in DNA: TGTGCCAGCAGTTACTCTCGACTAGCGGGAGACAATGAGCAGTTCTTC. It is translated as CASSYSRLAGDNEQFF.

The chain carries TRBV19 and TRBJ2-3; no clear D. Trimming removed 7 bases at V and 0 bases at J, with 11 bases between. Looked up from germline, CDR1 is LNHDA and CDR2 is SQIVND (reference sequence). This CDR3 is 14 amino acids long. Here the CDR3 DNA reads TGTGCCAGTAAACGGGTCCTTAGCACAGATACGCAGTATTTT. Its protein is CASKRVLSTDTQYF.

This chain connects TRBV6-4 to TRBJ1-6; TRBD1 matches at 7 bases. The trim removed 6 bases at V and 10 bases at J, leaving 6 bases unmatched. Germline V lookup: CDR1 MRHNA, CDR2 SNTAGT. This CDR3 has 13 amino acids. The CDR3 DNA follows: TGTGCCAGCAGACGGACAGGCGGGTCACCCCTCCACTTT. The encoded protein is CASRRTGGSPLHF.

The chain is built from TRBV7-6 and TRBJ2-5; 9 nucleotides match TRBD2. Germline CDR1 is SGHVS and CDR2 is FNYEAQ. CDR3 length equals 17 residues. V trimming: 5 bases; J trimming: 5 bases; junction bases outside the gene matches: 15. The CDR3 here is CASSPHTTSGPGETQYF. Written as DNA, the CDR3 is TGTGCCAGCAGCCCCCACACTACTAGCGGGCCCGGGGAGACCCAGTACTTC.

The chain recombines TRBV11-3 with TRBJ1-1, with 8 bases lining up with TRBD1. The CDR3 has 17 amino acids. Losses at the gene ends were 5 bases for V and 0 bases for J; bases not matched to a gene: 11. Per the germline V gene, CDR1 is SGHNT and CDR2 is YENEEA. The CDR3 region is CASSPGQGRGLNTEAFF. DNA for the CDR3: TGTGCCAGCAGCCCCGGACAGGGACGGGGTCTGAACACTGAAGCTTTCTTT.

CDR3 DNA: TGTGCCAGCAGTCCAGTTCAGGGGGTCAACTATGGCTACACCTTC. It codes for CASSPVQGVNYGYTF. The chain links TRBV7-9 to TRBJ1-2; TRBD1 matches 7 bases. The CDR3 runs 15 residues. J gave up 2 bases and V 6 bases, and 9 bases lay outside the gene matches. Germline CDR1 is SEHNR and CDR2 is FQNEAQ (reference sequence).

The chain employs TRBV5-4 and TRBJ2-1; 11 positions match TRBD2. V dropped 5 bases and J dropped 4; count of bases not matched to a gene: 5. Germline V gene data show CDR1 as SGHNT and CDR2 as YYREEE (reference sequence). This CDR3 spans 15 amino acids. The CDR3 spells CASRPRLAGYNEQFF. The CDR3 region has the DNA TGTGCCAGCAGGCCCCGACTAGCGGGGTACAATGAGCAGTTCTTC. Combining the CDR3 with reference TRBV5-4 and TRBJ2-1 gives the whole variable domain ETGVTQSPTHLIKTRGQQVTLRCSSQSGHNTVSWYQQALGQGPQFIFQYYREEENGRGNFPPRFSGLQFPNYSSELNVNALELDDSALYLCASRPRLAGYNEQFFGPGTRLTVL.

The CDR3 nucleotides read TGTGCCAGTAGCGTTGGACGGGGTAGCTCCTACAATGAGCAGTTCTTC. Translation: CASSVGRGSSYNEQFF. The V call is TRBV19, the J call TRBJ2-1; D is possibly TRBD2 (5 bases). Germline V lookup: CDR1 LNHDA, CDR2 SQIVND (reference sequence). The CDR3 has 16 residues. V lost 6 bases to trimming and J lost 0 bases, with 15 bases between them.

This clone was recorded a few times. The chain couples TRBV5-1 to TRBJ2-7; D may be TRBD2 (5 bases). There are 17 residues in the CDR3. Germline V gene sequence: CDR1 SGHRS, CDR2 YFSETQ. The germline V and J ends were trimmed by 4 bases and 0 bases, with 20 bases remaining between them. CDR3 bases: TGCGCCAGCAGCAGACTTTGGGAGACGGGGATCTCCTACGAGCAGTACTTC. Residues: CASSRLWETGISYEQYF.

The CDR3 coding sequence is TGTGCCAGCAGCTACACAGATACGCAGTATTTT. It specifies CASSYTDTQYF. The rearrangement uses TRBV3-1 (or the pseudogene TRBV3-2) and TRBJ2-3; D remains unclear. Germline values: CDR1 LGHDT, CDR2 YNNKEL (reference sequence). The CDR3 totals 11 residues. V lost 5 bases and J 2 bases, leaving 2 bases between the germline ends.

This chain links TRBV10-2 with TRBJ1-6; weak D call: TRBD1 (5 bases). The CDR3 covers 14 residues. Germline-derived CDR1 and CDR2 are WSHSY and SAAADI. The V gene lost 6 bases and the J gene lost 6 bases, with 12 bases spanning the gap. CDR3 residues: CASRGGTANSPLHF. The CDR3 region has the DNA TGCGCCAGCAGGGGAGGGACGGCTAATTCACCCCTCCACTTT.

The gene calls are TRBV9 and TRBJ2-1, with a tentative D call TRBD2 (6 bases). CDR1 and CDR2 from the germline V gene are SGDLS and YYNGEE. The CDR3 contains 13 residues. V was cut by 5 bases and J by 13 bases, with 19 bases left in between. The CDR3 is CASSRQEGTDQFF. The CDR3 DNA follows: TGTGCCAGCAGTCGTCAGGAGGGAACAGACCAGTTCTTC.

V gene TRBV27 combines with J gene TRBJ1-6; 8 nucleotides align to TRBD1. Trimming at V came to 3 bases and at J to 5 bases, leaving 3 bases not matched to a gene. The CDR3 length is 15 residues. The V gene's germline CDR1 is MNHEY and CDR2 SMNVEV (reference sequence). The CDR3 nucleotides are TGTGCCAGCAGTTTGGGGGACAGGAATAATTCACCCCTCCACTTT. Its protein is CASSLGDRNNSPLHF.